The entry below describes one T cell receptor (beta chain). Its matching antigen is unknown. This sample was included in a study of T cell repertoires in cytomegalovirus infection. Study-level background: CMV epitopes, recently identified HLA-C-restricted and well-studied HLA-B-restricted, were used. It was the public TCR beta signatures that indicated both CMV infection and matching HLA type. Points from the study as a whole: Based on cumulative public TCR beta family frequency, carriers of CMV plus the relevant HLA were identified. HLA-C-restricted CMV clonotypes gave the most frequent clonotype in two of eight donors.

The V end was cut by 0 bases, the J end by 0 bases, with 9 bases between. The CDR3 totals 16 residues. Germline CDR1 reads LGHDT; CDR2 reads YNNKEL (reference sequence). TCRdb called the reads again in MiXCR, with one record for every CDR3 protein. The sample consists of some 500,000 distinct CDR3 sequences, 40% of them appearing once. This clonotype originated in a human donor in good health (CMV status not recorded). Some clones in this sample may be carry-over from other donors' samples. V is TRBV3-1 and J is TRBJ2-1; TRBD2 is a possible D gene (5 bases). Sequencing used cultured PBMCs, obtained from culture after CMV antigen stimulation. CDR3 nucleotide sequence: TGTGCCAGCAGCCAAGATCTGGCGGGCTCCTACAATGAGCAGTTCTTC. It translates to CASSQDLAGSYNEQFF.